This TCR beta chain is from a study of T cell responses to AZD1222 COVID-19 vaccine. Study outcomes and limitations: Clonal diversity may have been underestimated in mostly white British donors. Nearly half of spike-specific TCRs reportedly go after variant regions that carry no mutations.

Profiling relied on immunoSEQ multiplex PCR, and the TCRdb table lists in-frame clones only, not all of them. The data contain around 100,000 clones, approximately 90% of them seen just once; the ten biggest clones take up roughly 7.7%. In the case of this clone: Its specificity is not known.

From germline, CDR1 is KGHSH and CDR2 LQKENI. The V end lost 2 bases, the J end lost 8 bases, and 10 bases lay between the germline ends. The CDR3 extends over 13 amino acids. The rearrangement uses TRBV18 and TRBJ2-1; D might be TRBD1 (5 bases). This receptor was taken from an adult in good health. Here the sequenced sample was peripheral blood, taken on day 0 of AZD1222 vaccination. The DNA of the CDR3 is TGTGCCAGCTCACCAAGGGGTGGGCATGAGCAGTTCTTC. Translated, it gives CASSPRGGHEQFF. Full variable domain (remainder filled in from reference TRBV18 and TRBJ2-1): NAGVMQNPRHLVRRRGQEARLRCSPMKGHSHVYWYRQLPEEGLKFMVYLQKENIIDESGMPKERFSAEFPKEGPSILRIQQVVRGDSAAYFCASSPRGGHEQFFGPGTRLTVL.